This TCR beta chain was observed in a study of cytomegalovirus exposure and HLA in healthy donors. Study-wide background: Earlier sequencing of 150 million to 200 million T cells yielded around 100 million unique TCR beta sequences.

The CDR3 covers 13 residues. V gave up 7 bases and J gave up 2 bases, with 12 bases separating them. Germline loops: CDR1 SGHTA, CDR2 FQGNSA. PCR involved 60 Vbeta and 13 Jbeta primers. In the original processing: A follow-up analysis tallied tens of millions of unique TCR beta chains, about 10 million shared. Profiled with immunoSEQ multiplex PCR; TCRdb holds only in-frame clones, not every one. V and J calls and clone size are copied from that table; D and trimming were computed from the DNA. Recorded here are more than 45,000 clones; the top ten clones represent over 9%. General observations from the study: Reports showed the classifier diagnosing cytomegalovirus status with high specificity and sensitivity.

At the time of sampling, donors were nominally healthy, though unrecorded immune exposures were likely. A remark on this clone: Its target is not known.

The receptor was isolated from a woman aged 55-69 years in good health and CMV-seropositive. This rearrangement joins TRBV7-2 to TRBJ2-7; D is unclear. The sequenced material came from PBMCs. The CDR3 DNA reads TGTGCCAGCACCTCCCGAGCGACCTACGAGCAGTACTTC. Amino acid sequence: CASTSRATYEQYF.